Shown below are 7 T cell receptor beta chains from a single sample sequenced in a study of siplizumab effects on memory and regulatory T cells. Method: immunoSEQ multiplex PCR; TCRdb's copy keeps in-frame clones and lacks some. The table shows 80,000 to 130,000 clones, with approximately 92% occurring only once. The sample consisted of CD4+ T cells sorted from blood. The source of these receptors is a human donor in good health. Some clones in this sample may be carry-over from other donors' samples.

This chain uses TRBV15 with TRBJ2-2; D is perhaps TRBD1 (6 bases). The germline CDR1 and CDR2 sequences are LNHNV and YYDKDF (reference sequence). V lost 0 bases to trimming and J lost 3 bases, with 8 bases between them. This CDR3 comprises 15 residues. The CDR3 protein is CATSRDRGYTGELFF. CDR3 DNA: TGTGCCACCAGCAGAGACAGGGGCTACACCGGGGAGCTGTTTTTT. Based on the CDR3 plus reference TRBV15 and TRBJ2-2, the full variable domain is DAMVIQNPRYQVTQFGKPVTLSCSQTLNHNVMYWYQQKSSQAPKLLFHYYDKDFNNEADTPDNFQSRRPNTSFCFLDIRSPGLGDTAMYLCATSRDRGYTGELFFGEGSRLTVL.

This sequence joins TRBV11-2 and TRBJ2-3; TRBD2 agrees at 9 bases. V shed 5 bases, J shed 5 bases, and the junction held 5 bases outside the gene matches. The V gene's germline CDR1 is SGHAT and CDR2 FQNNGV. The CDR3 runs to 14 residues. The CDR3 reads CASSPVLAGDTQYF. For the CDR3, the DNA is TGTGCCAGCAGCCCGGTACTAGCGGGAGATACGCAGTATTTT. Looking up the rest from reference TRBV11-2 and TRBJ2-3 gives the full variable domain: EAGVAQSPRYKIIEKRQSVAFWCNPISGHATLYWYQQILGQGPKLLIQFQNNGVVDDSQLPKDRFSAERLKGVDSTLKIQPAKLEDSAVYLCASSPVLAGDTQYFGPGTRLTVL.

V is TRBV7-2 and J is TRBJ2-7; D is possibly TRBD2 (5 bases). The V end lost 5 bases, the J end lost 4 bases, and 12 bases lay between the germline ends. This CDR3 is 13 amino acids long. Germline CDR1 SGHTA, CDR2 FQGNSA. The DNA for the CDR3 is TGTGCCAGCAGCCCCCGCCCGGGATACGAGCAGTACTTC. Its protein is CASSPRPGYEQYF.

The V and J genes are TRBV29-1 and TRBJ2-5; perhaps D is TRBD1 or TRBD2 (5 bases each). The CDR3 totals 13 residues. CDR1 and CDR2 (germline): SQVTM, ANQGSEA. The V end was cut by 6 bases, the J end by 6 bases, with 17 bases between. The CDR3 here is CSVGDGFRKTQYF. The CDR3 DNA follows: TGCAGCGTGGGGGACGGGTTTCGAAAGACCCAGTACTTC. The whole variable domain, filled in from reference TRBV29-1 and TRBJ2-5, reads SAVISQKPSRDICQRGTSLTIQCQVDSQVTMMFWYRQQPGQSLTLIATANQGSEATYESGFVIDKFPISRPNLTFSTLTVSNMSPEDSSIYLCSVGDGFRKTQYFGPGTRLLVL.

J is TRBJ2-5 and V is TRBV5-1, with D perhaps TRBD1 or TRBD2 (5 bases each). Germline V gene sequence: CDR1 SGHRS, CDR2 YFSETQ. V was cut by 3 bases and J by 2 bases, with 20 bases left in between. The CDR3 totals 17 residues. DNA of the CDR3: TGCGCCAGCAGCTCGGGCCTACTAGGCTGGGGGCAAGAGACCCAGTACTTC. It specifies CASSSGLLGWGQETQYF.

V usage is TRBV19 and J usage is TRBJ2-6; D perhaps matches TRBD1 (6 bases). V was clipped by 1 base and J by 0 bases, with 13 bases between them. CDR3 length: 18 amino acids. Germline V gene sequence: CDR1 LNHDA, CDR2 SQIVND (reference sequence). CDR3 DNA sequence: TGTGCCAGTAGTATAGTTCTACAGGGAAGCTCTGGGGCCAACGTCCTGACTTTC. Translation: CASSIVLQGSSGANVLTF.

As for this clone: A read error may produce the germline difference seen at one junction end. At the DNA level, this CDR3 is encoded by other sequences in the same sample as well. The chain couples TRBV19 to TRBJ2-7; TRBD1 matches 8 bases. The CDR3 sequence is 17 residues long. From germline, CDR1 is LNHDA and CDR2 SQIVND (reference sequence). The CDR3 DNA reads TGTGCCAGTAGTAATGGGGACTGGACAGGGAGCTCCTACGAGCAATACTTC. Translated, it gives CASSNGDWTGSSYEQYF.